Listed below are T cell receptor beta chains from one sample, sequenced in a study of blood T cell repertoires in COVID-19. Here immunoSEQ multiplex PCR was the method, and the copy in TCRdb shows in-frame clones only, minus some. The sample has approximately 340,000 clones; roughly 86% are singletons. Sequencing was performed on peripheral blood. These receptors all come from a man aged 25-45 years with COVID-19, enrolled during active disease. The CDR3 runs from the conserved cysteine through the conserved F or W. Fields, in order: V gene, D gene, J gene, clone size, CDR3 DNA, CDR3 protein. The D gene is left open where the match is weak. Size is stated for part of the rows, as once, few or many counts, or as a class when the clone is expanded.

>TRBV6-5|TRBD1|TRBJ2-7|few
TGTGCCAGCAGTTACGACTCGACAGGGGGCTACGAGCAGTACTTC
CASSYDSTGGYEQYF
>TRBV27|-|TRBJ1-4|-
TGTGCCAGCAGTTTAGCGGGAGCAACTAATGAAAAACTGTTTTTT
CASSLAGATNEKLFF
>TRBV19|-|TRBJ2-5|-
TGTGCCAGTACGCAGATCCCAGGGGAGACCCAGTACTTC
CASTQIPGETQYF
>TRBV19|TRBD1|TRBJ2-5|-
TGTGCCAGTAGTATAGAAGACAGGGGGGGAGAGACCCAGTACTTC
CASSIEDRGGETQYF
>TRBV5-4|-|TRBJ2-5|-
TGTGCCAGCAGCTCGCAGACTGGACAAGAGACCCAGTACTTC
CASSSQTGQETQYF
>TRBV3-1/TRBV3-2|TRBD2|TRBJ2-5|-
TGTGCCAGCAGCCAAGATGCCGAGGGGCTAGCGGGGGGCACGGGAGAGACCCAGTACTTC
CASSQDAEGLAGGTGETQYF
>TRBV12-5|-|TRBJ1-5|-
TGTGCTAGTTTAAGGGGTTCCAGCAATCAGCCCCAGCATTTT
CASLRGSSNQPQHF
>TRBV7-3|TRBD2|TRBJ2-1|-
TGTGCCAGCAGCTTGTCCGGGACTAGCCGAACAAATGAGCAGTTCTTC
CASSLSGTSRTNEQFF
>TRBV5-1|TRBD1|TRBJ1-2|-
TGCGCCAGCAGCTGGACAGGGGGCGCGGGTGGCTACACCTTC
CASSWTGGAGGYTF
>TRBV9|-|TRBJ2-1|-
TGTGCCAGCAGCGCATTTGCGGGGCCGCACAATGAGCAGTTCTTC
CASSAFAGPHNEQFF
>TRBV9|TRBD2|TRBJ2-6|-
TGTGCCAGCAGCGTAAGGGACTACGTCAAGTCTGGGGCCAACGTCCTGACTTTC
CASSVRDYVKSGANVLTF
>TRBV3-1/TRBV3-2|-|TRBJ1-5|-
TGTGCCAGCAGCCAAGATTCGGAGCAGCCCCAGCATTTT
CASSQDSEQPQHF
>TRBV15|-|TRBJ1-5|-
TGTGCCACCAGCAGAGAAAGAGCAGGTAATCAGCCCCAGCATTTT
CATSRERAGNQPQHF
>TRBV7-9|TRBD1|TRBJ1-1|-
TGTGCCAGCAGCTTAGCCAGGGGGACTGAAGCTTTCTTT
CASSLARGTEAFF
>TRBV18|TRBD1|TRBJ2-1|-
TGTGCCAGCTCACCCTGGGACAGGGCGGTTTGCAATGAGCAGTTCTTC
CASSPWDRAVCNEQFF
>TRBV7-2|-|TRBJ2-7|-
TGTGCCAGCAGCGAGATCTTATCGCGTTCCGCCGAGCAGTACTTC
CASSEILSRSAEQYF
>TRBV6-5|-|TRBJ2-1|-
TGTGCCAGCAGTTACGACAGGGCGGGGAACAATGAGCAGTTCTTC
CASSYDRAGNNEQFF
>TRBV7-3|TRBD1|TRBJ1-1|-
TGTGCCAGCAGCTACAGGGGAATGAACACTGAAGCTTTCTTT
CASSYRGMNTEAFF
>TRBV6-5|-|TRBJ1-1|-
TGTGCCAGCAGGGACATCAGGGCGCCCTTAGCTTTCTTT
CASRDIRAPLAFF
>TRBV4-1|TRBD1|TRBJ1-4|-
TGCGCCAGCAGCCAAGGGGACAGGGCTAATGAAAAACTGTTTTTT
CASSQGDRANEKLFF
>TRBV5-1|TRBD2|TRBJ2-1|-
TGCGCCAGCAGCTTGGGGACTAGCGGAAACAATGAGCAGTTCTTC
CASSLGTSGNNEQFF
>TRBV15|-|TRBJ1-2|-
TGTGCCACCAGCAGAGGGGAGTCCTATGGCTACACCTTC
CATSRGESYGYTF
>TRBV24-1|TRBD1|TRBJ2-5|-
TGTGCCACCAGTGATTCCAGGGGGCTTGAAGAGACCCAGTACTTC
CATSDSRGLEETQYF
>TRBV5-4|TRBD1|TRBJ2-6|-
TGTGCCAGCGGGAGGACAGGGGGCAACGTCCTGACTTTC
CASGRTGGNVLTF
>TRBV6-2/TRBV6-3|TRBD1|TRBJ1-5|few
TGTGCCAGCAGTCCCCTGGGACAGGGGAGTTCTCAGCCCCAGCATTTT
CASSPLGQGSSQPQHF
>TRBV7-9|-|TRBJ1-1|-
TGTGCCAGCAGCTTAACAGAGGAAGCTTTCTTT
CASSLTEEAFF
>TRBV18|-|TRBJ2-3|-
TGTGCCAGCTCCCGGGTACCGGGGAGGCAAGATACGCAGTATTTT
CASSRVPGRQDTQYF
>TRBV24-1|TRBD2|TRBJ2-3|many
TGTGCCACCAGTGATCCGAGCGGGGGGCACGTTGATACGCAGTATTTT
CATSDPSGGHVDTQYF
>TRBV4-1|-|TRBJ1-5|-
TGCGCCAGCAGCCAAGTTCTCGGGAGCAATCAGCCCCAGCATTTT
CASSQVLGSNQPQHF
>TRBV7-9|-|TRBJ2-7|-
TGTGCCATCGGGGTTCCCTACGAGCAGTACTTC
CAIGVPYEQYF
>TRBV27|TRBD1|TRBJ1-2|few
TGTGCCAGCAGTTTCGGACAGGGCTTTGGCTACACCTTC
CASSFGQGFGYTF
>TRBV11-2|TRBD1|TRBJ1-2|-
TGTGCCAGCAGTACAGGGGACTATGGCTACACCTTC
CASSTGDYGYTF
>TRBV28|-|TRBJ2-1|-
TGTGCCAGCAGTTTAAACAGGGTCGATGAGCAGTTCTTC
CASSLNRVDEQFF
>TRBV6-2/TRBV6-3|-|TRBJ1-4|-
TGTGCCAGCAGTTATCGTTTGGGGTTAGCGGGGAATGAAAAACTGTTTTTT
CASSYRLGLAGNEKLFF
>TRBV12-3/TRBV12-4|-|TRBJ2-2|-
TGTGCCAGCAGTTTCTCCGGGGAGCTGTTTTTT
CASSFSGELFF
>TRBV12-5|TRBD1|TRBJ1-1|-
TGTGCTAGCCGGGACAGCAACTTGAACACTGAAGCTTTCTTT
CASRDSNLNTEAFF
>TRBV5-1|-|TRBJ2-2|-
TGCGCCAGCAGCCTACAGGGTAGAGGCACCGGGGAGCTGTTTTTT
CASSLQGRGTGELFF
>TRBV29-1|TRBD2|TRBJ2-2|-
TGCAGCGCAAGCGGGAGAGGTACCGGGGAGCTGTTTTTT
CSASGRGTGELFF
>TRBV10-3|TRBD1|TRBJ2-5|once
TGTGCCATCAGAGGACAGGGGGAACAAGAGACCCAGTACTTC
CAIRGQGEQETQYF
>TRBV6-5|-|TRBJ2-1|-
TGTGCCAGCAGGGCGGAGTACAATGAGCAGTTCTTC
CASRAEYNEQFF
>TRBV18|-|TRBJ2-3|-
TGTGCCAGCTCACCACTAGGGGGAGCCAGCACAGATACGCAGTATTTT
CASSPLGGASTDTQYF
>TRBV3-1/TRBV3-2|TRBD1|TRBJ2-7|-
TGTGCCAGCAGCCTTCTCCCGGGACAGAACCTGTACGATGCGTACTTC
CASSLLPGQNLYDAYF
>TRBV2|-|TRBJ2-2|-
TGTGCCAGCAGTGGGATGGTGCGGACCGGGGAGCTGTTTTTT
CASSGMVRTGELFF
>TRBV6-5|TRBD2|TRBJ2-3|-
TGTGCCAGCAGTTACTCGATATCCGGGAGGACGGATACGCAGTATTTT
CASSYSISGRTDTQYF